In this sample, the clone carrying this T cell receptor (beta chain) turned up many times. As it was prepared, the TCRbeta library received unique molecular identifiers. MiXCR, applied by TCRdb to the PCR reads, yields one record per CDR3 protein. The repertoire holds under 300,000 distinct CDR3 sequences, with more than 9% as singletons. The CDR3 length is 13 residues. Trimming took 4 bases from V and 6 from J; bases not matched to a gene: 4. Germline CDR1 and CDR2: MNHEY and SMNVEV (reference sequence). The sample belongs to a study of T-cell reconstitution after alpha-beta-depleted transplantation in children.

Sequenced material: peripheral blood, taken 180 days after TCRalphabeta/CD19-depleted stem cell transplant. This sequence was found in a male patient aged 2-9 years who had a stem cell transplant for chronic granulomatous disease, so the T cells may come from the graft donor. The J gene is TRBJ2-3, the V gene TRBV27, with TRBD2 identical over 7 bases. As DNA, the CDR3 is TGTGCCAGCAGTTCCATTAGCGGGGATACGCAGTATTTT. It yields the protein CASSSISGDTQYF.